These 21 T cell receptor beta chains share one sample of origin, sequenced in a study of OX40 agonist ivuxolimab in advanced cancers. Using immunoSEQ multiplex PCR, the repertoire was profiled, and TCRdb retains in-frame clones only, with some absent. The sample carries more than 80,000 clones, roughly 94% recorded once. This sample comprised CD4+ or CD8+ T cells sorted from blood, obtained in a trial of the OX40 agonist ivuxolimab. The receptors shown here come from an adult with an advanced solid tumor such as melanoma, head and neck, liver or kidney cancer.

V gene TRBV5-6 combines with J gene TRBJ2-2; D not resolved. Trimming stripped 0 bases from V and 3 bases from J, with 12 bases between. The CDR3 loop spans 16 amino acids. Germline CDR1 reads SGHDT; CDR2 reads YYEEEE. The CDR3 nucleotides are TGTGCCAGCAGCTTGGTTGCGGATTGGTACACCGGGGAGCTGTTTTTT. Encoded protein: CASSLVADWYTGELFF.

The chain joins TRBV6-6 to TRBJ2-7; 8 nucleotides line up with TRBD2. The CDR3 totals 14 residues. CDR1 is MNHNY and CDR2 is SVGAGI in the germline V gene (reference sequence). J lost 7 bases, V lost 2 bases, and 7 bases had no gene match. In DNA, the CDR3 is TGTGCCAGCAGTTACAGCGGGGGTGATTTAGAGCAGTACTTC. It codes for CASSYSGGDLEQYF.

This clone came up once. The CDR3 DNA reads TGTGCCAGCAGCGAGTGGGGGACTAGCGTATACAATGAGCAGTTCTTC. Protein: CASSEWGTSVYNEQFF. The genes are TRBV5-4 and TRBJ2-1; TRBD2 matches at 10 bases. This CDR3 has 16 residues. J lost 4 bases, V lost 4 bases, and 8 bases had no gene match. In germline, CDR1 is SGHNT, CDR2 YYREEE (reference sequence).

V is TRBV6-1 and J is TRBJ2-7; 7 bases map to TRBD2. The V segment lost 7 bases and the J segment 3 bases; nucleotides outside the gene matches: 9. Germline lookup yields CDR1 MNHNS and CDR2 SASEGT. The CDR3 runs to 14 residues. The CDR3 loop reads CASTPTSTIYEQYF. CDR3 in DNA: TGTGCCAGCACCCCGACTAGCACTATCTACGAGCAGTACTTC.

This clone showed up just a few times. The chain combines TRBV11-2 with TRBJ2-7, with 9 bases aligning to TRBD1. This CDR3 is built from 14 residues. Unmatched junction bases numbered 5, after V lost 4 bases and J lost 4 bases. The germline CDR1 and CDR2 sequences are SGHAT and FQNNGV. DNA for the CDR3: TGTGCCAGCAGCTCCACAGGGGGCTGGTACGAGCAGTACTTC. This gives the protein CASSSTGGWYEQYF.

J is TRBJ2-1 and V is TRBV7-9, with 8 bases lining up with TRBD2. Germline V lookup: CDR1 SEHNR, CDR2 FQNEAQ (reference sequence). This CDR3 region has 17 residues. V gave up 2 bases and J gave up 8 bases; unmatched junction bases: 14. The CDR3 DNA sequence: TGTGCCAGCAGCTTACGGGGGTCGGGACTAGGTCGGGATGAGCAGTTCTTC. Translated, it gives CASSLRGSGLGRDEQFF.

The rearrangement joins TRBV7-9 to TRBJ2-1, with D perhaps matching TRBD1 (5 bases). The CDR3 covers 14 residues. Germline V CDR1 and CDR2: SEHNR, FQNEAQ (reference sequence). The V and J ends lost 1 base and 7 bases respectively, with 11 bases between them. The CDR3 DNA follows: TGTGCCAGCAGCTTAGTTCGTCAGGGTAATGAGCAGTTCTTC. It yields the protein CASSLVRQGNEQFF.

The CDR3 nucleotides are TGCGCCAGCAGCCAGAAAGGGGTGGGGTCCCAAGCTTTCTTT. It encodes CASSQKGVGSQAFF. The genes are TRBV4-3 and TRBJ1-1, with a weak D call TRBD1 (5 bases). CDR3 length equals 14 residues. V was pared by 3 bases and J by 9 bases, with 17 bases between. Germline assignment: CDR1 LGHNA and CDR2 YSLEER.

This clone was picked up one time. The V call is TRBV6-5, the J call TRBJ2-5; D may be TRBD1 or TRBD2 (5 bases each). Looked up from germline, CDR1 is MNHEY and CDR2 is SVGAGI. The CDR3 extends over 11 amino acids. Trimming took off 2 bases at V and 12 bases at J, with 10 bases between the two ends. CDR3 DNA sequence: TGTGCCAGCAGTTACGAGGGGAAAGAGTACTTC. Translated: CASSYEGKEYF.

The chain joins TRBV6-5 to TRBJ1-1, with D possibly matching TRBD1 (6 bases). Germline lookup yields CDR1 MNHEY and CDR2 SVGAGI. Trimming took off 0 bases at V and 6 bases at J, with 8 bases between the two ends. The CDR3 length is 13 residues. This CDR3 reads CASSYSKGAEAFF. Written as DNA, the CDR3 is TGTGCCAGCAGTTACTCGAAGGGGGCTGAAGCTTTCTTT.

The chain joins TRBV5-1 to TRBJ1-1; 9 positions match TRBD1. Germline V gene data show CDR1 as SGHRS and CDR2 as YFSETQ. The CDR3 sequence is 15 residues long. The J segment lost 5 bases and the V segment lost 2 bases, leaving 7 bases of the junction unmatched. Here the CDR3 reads CASSLNRGQGTEAFF. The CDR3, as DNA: TGCGCCAGCAGCTTAAACAGGGGGCAAGGGACTGAAGCTTTCTTT. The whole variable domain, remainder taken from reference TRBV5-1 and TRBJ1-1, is KAGVTQTPRYLIKTRGQQVTLSCSPISGHRSVSWYQQTPGQGLQFLFEYFSETQRNKGNFPGRFSGRQFSNSRSEMNVSTLELGDSALYLCASSLNRGQGTEAFFGQGTRLTVV.

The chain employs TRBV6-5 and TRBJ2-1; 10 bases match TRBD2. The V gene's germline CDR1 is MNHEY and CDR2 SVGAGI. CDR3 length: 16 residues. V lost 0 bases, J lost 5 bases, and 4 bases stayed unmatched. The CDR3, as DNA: TGTGCCAGCAGTTACTCAGGGACTAGCGTCCACAATGAGCAGTTCTTC. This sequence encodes CASSYSGTSVHNEQFF.

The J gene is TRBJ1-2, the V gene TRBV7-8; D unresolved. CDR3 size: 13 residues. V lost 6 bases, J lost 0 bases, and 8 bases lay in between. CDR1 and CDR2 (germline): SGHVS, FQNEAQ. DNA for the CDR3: TGTGCCAGCAGTGTGACAACTAACTATGGCTACACCTTC. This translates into CASSVTTNYGYTF.

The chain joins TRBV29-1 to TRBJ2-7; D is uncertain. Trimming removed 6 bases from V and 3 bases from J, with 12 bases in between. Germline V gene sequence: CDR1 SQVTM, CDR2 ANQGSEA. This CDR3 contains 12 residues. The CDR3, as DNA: TGCAGCGTGACCTCGAACTACTACGAGCAGTACTTC. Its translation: CSVTSNYYEQYF.

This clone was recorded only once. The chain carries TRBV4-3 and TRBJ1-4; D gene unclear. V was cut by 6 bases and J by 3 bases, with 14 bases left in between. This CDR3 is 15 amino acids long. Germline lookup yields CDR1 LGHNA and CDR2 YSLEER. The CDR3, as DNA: TGCGCCAGCAGTCAGAGGGCGCCAGCTAATGAAAAACTGTTTTTT. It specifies CASSQRAPANEKLFF.

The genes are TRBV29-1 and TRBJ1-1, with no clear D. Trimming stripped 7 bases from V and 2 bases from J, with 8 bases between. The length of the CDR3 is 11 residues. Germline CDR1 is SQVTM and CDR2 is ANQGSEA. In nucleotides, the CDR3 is TGCAGCGCACCGAGCAACACTGAAGCTTTCTTT. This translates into CSAPSNTEAFF.

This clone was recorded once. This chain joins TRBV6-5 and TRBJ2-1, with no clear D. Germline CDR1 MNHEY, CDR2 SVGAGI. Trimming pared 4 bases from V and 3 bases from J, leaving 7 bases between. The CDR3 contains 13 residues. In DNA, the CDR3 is TGTGCCAGCAGTTCCTGGGGCTACAATGAGCAGTTCTTC. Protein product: CASSSWGYNEQFF.

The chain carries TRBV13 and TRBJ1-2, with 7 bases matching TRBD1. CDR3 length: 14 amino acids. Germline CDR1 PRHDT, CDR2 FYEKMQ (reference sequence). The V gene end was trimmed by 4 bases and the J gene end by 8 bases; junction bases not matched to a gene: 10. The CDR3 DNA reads TGTGCCAGCAGCTCAGGGACAGCGTGGGGAGGCTACACCTTC. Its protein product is CASSSGTAWGGYTF. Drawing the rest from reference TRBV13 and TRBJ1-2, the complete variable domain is AAGVIQSPRHLIKEKRETATLKCYPIPRHDTVYWYQQGPGQDPQFLISFYEKMQSDKGSIPDRFSAQQFSDYHSELNMSSLELGDSALYFCASSSGTAWGGYTFGSGTRLTVV.

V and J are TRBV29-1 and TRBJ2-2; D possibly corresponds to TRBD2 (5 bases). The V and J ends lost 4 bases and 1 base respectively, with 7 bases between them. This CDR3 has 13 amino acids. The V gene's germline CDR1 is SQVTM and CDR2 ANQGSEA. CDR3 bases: TGCAGCGTTGCCGGGGTGAACACCGGGGAGCTGTTTTTT. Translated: CSVAGVNTGELFF.

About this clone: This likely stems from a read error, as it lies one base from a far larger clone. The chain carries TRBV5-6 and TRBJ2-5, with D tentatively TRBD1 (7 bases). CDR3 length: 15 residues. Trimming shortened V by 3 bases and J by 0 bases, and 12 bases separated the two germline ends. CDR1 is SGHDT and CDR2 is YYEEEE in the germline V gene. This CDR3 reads CASSSSGGNQETQYF. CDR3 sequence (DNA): TGTGCCAGCAGCTCCTCAGGGGGGAACCAAGAGACCCAGTACTTC.

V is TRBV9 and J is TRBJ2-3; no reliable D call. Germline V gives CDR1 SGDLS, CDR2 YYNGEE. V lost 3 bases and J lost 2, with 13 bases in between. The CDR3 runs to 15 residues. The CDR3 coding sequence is TGTGCCAGCAGCGGACTGGGCTATACCACAGATACGCAGTATTTT. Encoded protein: CASSGLGYTTDTQYF. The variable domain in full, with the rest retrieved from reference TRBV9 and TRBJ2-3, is DSGVTQTPKHLITATGQRVTLRCSPRSGDLSVYWYQQSLDQGLQFLIQYYNGEERAKGNILERFSAQQFPDLHSELNLSSLELGDSALYFCASSGLGYTTDTQYFGPGTRLTVL.